These 5 T cell receptor beta chains were all obtained from the same sample, sequenced in a study of OX40 agonist ivuxolimab in advanced cancers. Produced via immunoSEQ multiplex PCR; TCRdb's table is partial and in-frame only. Of about 100,000 clones listed, about 96% are singletons. The sequencing here drew on CD4+ or CD8+ T cells sorted from blood, taken in a trial of the OX40 agonist ivuxolimab. The source is an adult with an advanced solid tumor such as melanoma, head and neck, liver or kidney cancer.

The chain combines TRBV9 with TRBJ2-7; tentative D call: TRBD1 (6 bases). V was cut by 2 bases and J by 2 bases, with 14 bases left in between. CDR3 length: 15 residues. The germline gives CDR1 SGDLS, CDR2 YYNGEE. The CDR3 protein is CASSVTGHSTYEQYF. CDR3 nucleotide sequence: TGTGCCAGCAGCGTTACGGGACACTCGACCTACGAGCAGTACTTC.

The chain uses TRBV4-3 and TRBJ2-7; 7 bases line up with TRBD2. V lost 0 bases to trimming and J lost 1 base; unmatched junction nucleotides: 6. The CDR3 consists of 16 residues. CDR1 LGHNA and CDR2 YSLEER come from the germline V gene. The CDR3 sequence is CASSQDRRELSYEQYF. CDR3 DNA: TGCGCCAGCAGCCAAGATCGGCGGGAGTTGTCCTACGAGCAGTACTTC.

The chain carries TRBV4-1 and TRBJ1-1; D gene unclear. This CDR3 is built from 12 residues. Trimming cost V 2 bases and J 0 bases, with 1 base left between them. The germline V gene has CDR1 MGHRA and CDR2 YSYEKL. Here the CDR3 DNA reads TGCGCCAGCAGCCAACTGAACACTGAAGCTTTCTTT. Amino acid sequence: CASSQLNTEAFF.

The rearrangement uses TRBV6-5 and TRBJ1-4, with D possibly TRBD1 on 5 matching bases. V lost 0 bases, J lost 8 bases, and 13 bases lay in between. The CDR3 loop spans 15 amino acids. Germline CDR1 and CDR2: MNHEY and SVGAGI. CDR3 loop: CASSYSGGWKEKLFF. As DNA, the CDR3 is TGTGCCAGCAGTTACTCGGGGGGTTGGAAAGAAAAACTGTTTTTT.

This sequence joins TRBV5-8 and TRBJ2-2; 8 bases fit TRBD2. CDR1 SGHTS and CDR2 YDEGEE come from the germline V gene. This CDR3 is 16 amino acids long. V was pared by 6 bases and J by 2 bases, with 9 bases of the junction left unmatched. CDR3 DNA sequence: TGTGCCAGCACCTTCCTAGCGGGCCGTAACACCGGGGAGCTGTTTTTT. It codes for CASTFLAGRNTGELFF.